A selection of T cell receptor beta chains follows, all from one sample in a study of control samples from healthy donors and cancer patients. Assay used: immunoSEQ multiplex PCR; TCRdb lists only in-frame clones, some missing. The sample lists approximately 28,000 clones; 90% to 95% were seen once. The sequencing sample was made of PBMCs. Receptors originate from a man aged 50 to 60 with lung cancer. CDR3s include the opening cysteine and the closing phenylalanine or tryptophan. A D gene is named only where the DNA matches it firmly. Part of the rows lack a size; the others show once, few, many or a class for expanded clones.

>.|TRBJ2-1|.|TRBV4-3
TGCGCCAGCAGCCAAGATCGGGGGTCCTACAATGAGCAGTTCTTC
CASSQDRGSYNEQFF
>.|TRBJ1-1|.|TRBV6-1
TGTGCCAGCAGTGAAGATAGGGGGGACACTGAAGCTTTCTTT
CASSEDRGDTEAFF
>.|TRBJ2-5|TRBD1|TRBV29-1
TGCAGCGTGGACAGGGGAGCAGGGGAGACCCAGTACTTC
CSVDRGAGETQYF
>.|TRBJ1-1|TRBD1|TRBV27
TGTGCCAGCACCCCAGGGGGGGGCTTGTACACTGAAGCTTTCTTT
CASTPGGGLYTEAFF
>once|TRBJ1-5|.|TRBV10-2
TGCGCCAGCAGTGAGTCTGTACAGGGTAGCAATCAGCCCCAGCATTTT
CASSESVQGSNQPQHF
>.|TRBJ2-7|.|TRBV6-1
TGTGCCAGCAGTGACATGGTCGAGCAGTACTTC
CASSDMVEQYF
>.|TRBJ1-1|.|TRBV6-5
TGTGCCAGCATGAAGTTACTGAGCACTGAAGCTTTCTTT
CASMKLLSTEAFF
>.|TRBJ1-3|.|TRBV7-3
TGTGCCAGCAGCTTATCAGGGGTCGGCGCTGGAAACACCATATATTTT
CASSLSGVGAGNTIYF
>.|TRBJ1-4|.|TRBV19
TGTGCCAGCGGTCCGGGACGGGAGAATGAAAAACTGTTTTTT
CASGPGRENEKLFF
>.|TRBJ1-5|.|TRBV7-2
TGTGCCAGCAGCCCTGGAAGGAATCAGCCCCAGCATTTT
CASSPGRNQPQHF
>once|TRBJ1-4|.|TRBV19
TGTGCCAGTAGCCTCAGTCTCCATTCTGGTGAAAAACTGTTTTTT
CASSLSLHSGEKLFF
>.|TRBJ1-2|TRBD1|TRBV20-1
TGCAGTGCTAGTGGGACAGACTATGGCTACACCTTC
CSASGTDYGYTF
>.|TRBJ2-2|.|TRBV12-5
TGTGCTAGTGGCTCAACCGGGGAGCTGTTTTTT
CASGSTGELFF
>.|TRBJ1-4|TRBD1|TRBV6-6
TGTGCCAGCAGTCCGAACCCGGGACAGGGGGTTCCTAATGAAAAACTGTTTTTT
CASSPNPGQGVPNEKLFF
>.|TRBJ2-3|.|TRBV7-3
TGTGCCAGCAGCCCGGCGCAGAGCACAGATACGCAGTATTTT
CASSPAQSTDTQYF
>.|TRBJ1-1|TRBD1|TRBV5-8
TGTGCCAGCAGCTACTTAGGACAGGGTGAGGCCACTGAAGCTTTCTTT
CASSYLGQGEATEAFF
>.|TRBJ1-2|TRBD1|TRBV13
TGTGCCAGCAGCCGGAGGACAGGGGGCTACACCTTC
CASSRRTGGYTF
>.|TRBJ1-1|.|TRBV7-6
TGTGCCAGCAGCTTAGAGGCTGCTTCCAACACTGAAGCTTTCTTT
CASSLEAASNTEAFF
>.|TRBJ1-5|.|TRBV1
TGCACCATGGATTATAGCCATAGCAATCAGCCCCAGCATTTT
CTMDYSHSNQPQHF
>.|TRBJ1-5|.|TRBV12-3/TRBV12-4
TGTGCCAGCAGTTCCGGGGGCGATCAGCCCCAGCATTTT
CASSSGGDQPQHF
>.|TRBJ2-1|TRBD2|TRBV10-3
TGTGCCATCAGTGAGGATCGAGCGGGGAATGAGCAGTTCTTC
CAISEDRAGNEQFF
>once|TRBJ2-3|.|TRBV3-1/TRBV3-2
TGTGCCAGCAGCCAAGGCTACACAGATACGCAGTATTTT
CASSQGYTDTQYF
>few|TRBJ1-1|.|TRBV28
TGTGCCAGCAGTTTATTTGGGGGGAACACTGAAGCTTTCTTT
CASSLFGGNTEAFF
>.|TRBJ2-2|TRBD2|TRBV4-3
TGCGCCAGCAGCCAAAAAGCGGGGCCGAACACCGGGGAGCTGTTTTTT
CASSQKAGPNTGELFF
>.|TRBJ2-7|.|TRBV29-1
TGCAGCGTTGAAGAGACCGGATCCGAGCAGTACTTC
CSVEETGSEQYF
>once|TRBJ1-2|TRBD1|TRBV5-6
TGTGCCAGCAGCGCCGGGACAGGGTCCGCTAACTATGGCTACACCTTC
CASSAGTGSANYGYTF
>.|TRBJ1-5|.|TRBV24-1
TGTGCCACCAGTGATTACAGCAATCAGCCCCAGCATTTT
CATSDYSNQPQHF
>.|TRBJ2-3|.|TRBV25-1
TGTGCCAGCACCCGGGACATGGTCACAGATACGCAGTATTTT
CASTRDMVTDTQYF